This T cell receptor (beta chain) originates from a study of OX40 agonist ivuxolimab in advanced cancers. Autoimmune disease history or systemic immunosuppression meant exclusion. Peripheral blood came from all dose cohorts at three timepoints. The assay was immunoSEQ multiplex PCR, and TCRdb's table has in-frame clones only and misses some. The sample gives 60,000 to 70,000 clones, more than 75% of which show up once; less than 0.55% is in the top ten. Germline V CDR1 and CDR2: SGHRS, YFSETQ. The V gene end was trimmed by 4 bases and the J gene end by 6 bases; junction bases not matched to a gene: 13. The CDR3 length is 16 residues.

Sequencing was performed on CD4+ or CD8+ T cells sorted from blood, taken in a trial of the OX40 agonist ivuxolimab. The source is an adult with an advanced solid tumor such as melanoma, head and neck, liver or kidney cancer. The V and J genes are TRBV5-1 and TRBJ1-2; 9 bases fit TRBD1. CDR3 bases: TGCGCCAGCAGCCCCGGGACAGGGATTTTGGGGCATGGCTACACCTTC. It translates to CASSPGTGILGHGYTF.